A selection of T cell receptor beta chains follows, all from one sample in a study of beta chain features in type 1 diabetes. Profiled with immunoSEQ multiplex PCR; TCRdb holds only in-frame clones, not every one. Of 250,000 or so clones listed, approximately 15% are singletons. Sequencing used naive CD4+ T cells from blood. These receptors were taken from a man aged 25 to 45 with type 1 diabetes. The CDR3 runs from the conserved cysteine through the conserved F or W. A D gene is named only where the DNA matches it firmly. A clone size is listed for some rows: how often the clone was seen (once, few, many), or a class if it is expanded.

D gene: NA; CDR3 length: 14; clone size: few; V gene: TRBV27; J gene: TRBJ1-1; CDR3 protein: CASSPVLVNTEAFF; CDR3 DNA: TGTGCCAGCAGTCCCGTCTTAGTGAACACTGAAGCTTTCTTT
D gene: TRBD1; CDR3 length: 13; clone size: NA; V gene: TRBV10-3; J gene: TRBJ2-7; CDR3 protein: CAIAGQGPLEQYF; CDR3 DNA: TGTGCCATCGCCGGACAGGGTCCCCTCGAGCAGTACTTC
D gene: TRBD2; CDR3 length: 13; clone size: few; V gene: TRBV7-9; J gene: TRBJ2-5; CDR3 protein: CASTLAGAETQYF; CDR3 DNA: TGTGCCAGCACCCTAGCGGGGGCCGAGACCCAGTACTTC
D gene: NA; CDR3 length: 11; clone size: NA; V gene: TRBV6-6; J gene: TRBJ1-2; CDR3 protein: CASSSMSGYTF; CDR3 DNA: TGTGCCAGCAGCTCCATGAGTGGCTACACCTTC
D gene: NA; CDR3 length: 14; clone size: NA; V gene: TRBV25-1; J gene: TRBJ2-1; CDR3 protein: CASSETGSYNEQFF; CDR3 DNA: TGTGCCAGCAGTGAGACGGGGTCTTACAATGAGCAGTTCTTC
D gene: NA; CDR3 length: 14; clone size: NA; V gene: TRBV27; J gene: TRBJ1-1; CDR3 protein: CASSYRYGDTEAFF; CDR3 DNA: TGTGCCAGCAGTTATCGGTACGGGGACACTGAAGCTTTCTTT
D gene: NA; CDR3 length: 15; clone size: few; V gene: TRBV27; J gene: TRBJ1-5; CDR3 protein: CASSATTANNQPQHF; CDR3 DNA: TGTGCCAGCAGTGCGACTACAGCAAACAATCAGCCCCAGCATTTT
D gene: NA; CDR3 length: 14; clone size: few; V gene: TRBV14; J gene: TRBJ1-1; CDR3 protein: CASSQDYFPVEAFF; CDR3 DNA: TGTGCCAGCAGCCAAGATTACTTCCCGGTAGAAGCTTTCTTT
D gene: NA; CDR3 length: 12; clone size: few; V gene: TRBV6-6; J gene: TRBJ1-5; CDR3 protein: CATRHGNQPQHF; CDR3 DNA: TGTGCCACCAGACACGGCAATCAGCCCCAGCATTTT
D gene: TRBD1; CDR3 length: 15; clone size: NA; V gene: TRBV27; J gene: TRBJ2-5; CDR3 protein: CASSRTGWGQETQYF; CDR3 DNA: TGTGCCAGCAGTCGGACAGGGTGGGGCCAAGAGACCCAGTACTTC